The next 14 T cell receptor beta chains were all read from a single sample in a study of glioma-infiltrating T cells. Using RNA template, CDR3s of TCR alpha and beta were amplified with iRepertoire arm-PCR. TCRdb processed the multiplex PCR reads anew with MiXCR; each CDR3 protein has one entry. The sample holds around 150,000 distinct CDR3 sequences; around 42% are singletons and the top ten take around 18%. The sequenced material came from glioma tissue, nonneoplastic brain tissue, or PBMCs (not recorded which). The receptors come from a human donor with low-grade glioma or glioblastoma, undergoing nonglioma brain surgery, or in good health (not recorded which).

This clonotype showed up just a few times. The chain employs TRBV2 and TRBJ2-7; 10 bases fit TRBD1. The CDR3 length is 13 residues. The germline V gene has CDR1 SNHLY and CDR2 FYNNEI. V shed 7 bases, J shed 7 bases, and the junction held 7 bases outside the gene matches. CDR3 protein: CASNRDRGSEQYF. The CDR3 region has the DNA TGTGCCAGCAACCGGGACAGGGGATCAGAGCAGTACTTC.

V and J are TRBV4-1 and TRBJ1-5; D is perhaps TRBD1 (6 bases). Germline V lookup: CDR1 MGHRA, CDR2 YSYEKL. This CDR3 is built from 14 residues. V was pared by 8 bases and J by 6 bases, with 17 bases between. CDR3 nucleotides: TGCGCCAGCTCACCGGGAGAGGGGGGTCAGCCCCAGCATTTT. This sequence encodes CASSPGEGGQPQHF.

Note on this clonotype: Its ends do not fully match the called genes, so a read error is possible. The V call is TRBV20-1, the J call TRBJ1-1; D ambiguous. There are 14 residues in the CDR3. Germline CDR1 reads DFQATT; CDR2 reads SNEGSKA (reference sequence). The CDR3 nucleotides read TGCAATGCTAGAGAATGGACGATAAACACTGAAGCTTTCTTT. Protein sequence: CNAREWTINTEAFF.

This clonotype was counted only a few times. J is TRBJ1-2 and V is TRBV28, with unresolved D. Germline V gene data show CDR1 as MDHEN and CDR2 as SYDVKM. CDR3 length: 13 amino acids. V lost 9 bases and J lost 3, with 14 bases in between. The DNA of the CDR3 is TGTGCCAGTTGCATTACTCAGGACTATGGCTACACCTTC. Its protein is CASCITQDYGYTF.

This CDR3 is CASRGWGRNSNQPQHF. The CDR3 bases are TGTGCCAGCAGGGGGTGGGGGCGGAATAGCAATCAGCCCCAGCATTTT. V is TRBV6-1 and J is TRBJ1-5; possible D gene TRBD1, 6 bases. The CDR3 runs 16 residues. CDR1 and CDR2 from the germline V gene are MNHNS and SASEGT. Trimming cost V 6 bases and J 0 bases, with 15 bases left between them.

As concerns this clonotype: The junction departs from the called germline gene at one end, perhaps through a read error. J is TRBJ1-1 and V is TRBV24-1; D is ambiguous. Per germline, CDR1 KGHDR and CDR2 SFDVKD. This CDR3 is built from 15 residues. The CDR3 bases are TGTGCCACCAGTGATGCCCTTGGAGGGCCCACTAAAGCTTTCTTT. Translated: CATSDALGGPTKAFF.

In this sample, this clonotype turned up a few times. The CDR3 region has the DNA TGTGCCAGCGGTCTTACCGGCCGTGTCTACGAGCAGTACTTC. Translated: CASGLTGRVYEQYF. The V call is TRBV27, the J call TRBJ2-7; no clear D gene. CDR3 size: 14 residues. In germline, CDR1 is MNHEY, CDR2 SMNVEV (reference sequence). Trimming cost V 8 bases and J 3 bases, with 17 bases left between them.

This chain connects TRBV18 to TRBJ2-5; tentative D call: TRBD2 (6 bases). The CDR3 is 14 amino acids. The V and J ends lost 2 bases and 2 bases respectively, with 9 bases between them. Germline-derived CDR1 and CDR2 are KGHSH and LQKENI. As DNA, the CDR3 is TGTGCCAGCTCACCAGGGGAGGATCAAGAGACCCAGTACTTC. Translating it yields CASSPGEDQETQYF.

The chain is built from TRBV6-1 and TRBJ2-7, with TRBD2 as a possible D gene (6 bases). Germline values: CDR1 MNHNS, CDR2 SASEGT. The CDR3 sequence is 15 residues long. V lost 6 bases, J lost 0 bases, and 15 bases lay in between. CDR3 bases: TGTGCCAGCAGCCACCCCGGGACTTTCTCCTACGAGCAGTACTTC. Translated, it gives CASSHPGTFSYEQYF.

The rearrangement joins TRBV11-2 to TRBJ1-1, with D unresolved. In germline, CDR1 is SGHAT, CDR2 FQNNGV. CDR3 size: 13 residues. Trimming pared 6 bases from V and 1 base from J, leaving 9 bases between. The CDR3 sequence: CASSQLGNTEAFF. CDR3 sequence (DNA): TGTGCCAGCAGTCAATTAGGGAACACTGAAGCTTTCTTT. Variable domain in full (rest from reference TRBV11-2 and TRBJ1-1): EAGVAQSPRYKIIEKRQSVAFWCNPISGHATLYWYQQILGQGPKLLIQFQNNGVVDDSQLPKDRFSAERLKGVDSTLKIQPAKLEDSAVYLCASSQLGNTEAFFGQGTRLTVV.

V usage is TRBV7-3 and J usage is TRBJ2-1, with D unclear. The germline CDR1 and CDR2 sequences are SGHTA and FQGTGA. V lost 8 bases to trimming and J lost 5 bases, with 7 bases between them. The length of the CDR3 is 11 residues. CDR3 in amino acids: CASVTNNEQFF. The CDR3 DNA is TGTGCCAGCGTCACAAACAATGAGCAGTTCTTC.

Only a few counts were recorded for this clonotype. The chain links TRBV27 to TRBJ2-3; 7 bases line up with TRBD2. CDR1 is MNHEY, CDR2 SMNVEV, per germline (reference sequence). This CDR3 has 13 amino acids. The ends lost 3 bases at V and 6 bases at J; junction bases unmatched: 3. In nucleotides, the CDR3 is TGTGCCAGCAGTTTCCGGGAGGCCGATACGCAGTATTTT. This encodes CASSFREADTQYF.

This clonotype was detected a few times. The chain recombines TRBV7-2 with TRBJ1-1, with 7 bases matching TRBD1. CDR1 and CDR2 (germline): SGHTA, FQGNSA. This CDR3 has 12 amino acids. J gave up 7 bases and V 1 base, and 0 bases lay outside the gene matches. CDR3 sequence: CASSLGTGEAFF. CDR3 DNA: TGTGCCAGCAGCTTAGGGACAGGTGAAGCTTTCTTT.

V gene TRBV6-2 or TRBV6-3 combines with J gene TRBJ1-1, with a possible D match to TRBD1 (6 bases). Germline V gene sequence: CDR1 MNHEY, CDR2 SVGEGT. V shed 2 bases and J shed 3 bases, with 10 bases lying between them. The CDR3 consists of 14 residues. The chain's CDR3 is CASSYIRTDTEAFF. The CDR3 region has the DNA TGTGCCAGCAGTTACATCAGGACAGACACTGAAGCTTTCTTT.